This T cell receptor (beta chain) was identified during a study of blood T cells in healthy people across ages. Study findings and constraints: The lack of PBMC sorting stopped any conclusive naive versus antigen-experienced comparison. When set beside aged donors, long-lived donors presented more naive CD4+ cells and higher diversity.

Together with a sample-barcoded 5' primer, a J-beta primer mix was included in a second PCR lasting roughly 6 to 12 cycles. Every sample produced at least 2.5 million CDR3-containing paired-end reads. TCRdb re-called the 5' RACE reads through MiXCR, storing one row per CDR3 protein. Among approximately 800,000 distinct CDR3 sequences listed, about 37% were seen once. Isolation yielded PBMCs, at least 6.5 million per sample, in every case. With respect to this clonotype: Its target is unknown.

The germline V gene encodes CDR1 SGHTA and CDR2 FQGNSA. The V gene lost 4 bases and the J gene lost 0 bases, with 10 bases spanning the gap. The CDR3 covers 15 residues. The sample taken for sequencing was blood. J is TRBJ2-1 and V is TRBV7-2, with D tentatively TRBD2 (6 bases). The TCR sequence derives from a young man in good health. The CDR3 coding sequence is TGTGCCAGCAGCTACGGGACTTCCTCCTACAATGAGCAGTTCTTC. Protein product: CASSYGTSSYNEQFF.